This T cell receptor (beta chain) originates from a study of tumor and adjacent non-tumor tissue in lung cancer. The study, taken as a whole, reports: Compared with tumor, normal lung showed significantly lower TCR diversity.

The template was RNA from unsorted bulk tissue. Distant lung tissue was collected more than 3 cm away from the tumor edge. CDR1 is SQVTM and CDR2 is ANQGSEA in the germline V gene. The CDR3 extends over 12 amino acids. Three rounds of nested PCR, following a modified ARM-PCR protocol, produced the TCRbeta library. TCRdb reprocessed the multiplex PCR reads with MiXCR, giving one entry per CDR3 protein. The table includes 77,000 or so distinct CDR3 sequences, over 60% detected once. In the case of this clonotype: The antigen is unknown. Germline is not matched at one junction end, which may reflect a read error.

The clonotype comes from a man in his 70s with non-small cell lung cancer. This chain connects TRBV29-1 to TRBJ2-7; the D is unclear. Sequencing was carried out using distant non-tumor lung tissue. The CDR3 region is CSVDDDFYVQYF. In DNA form, the CDR3 reads TGCAGCGTTGATGACGATTTCTACGTGCAGTACTTC.